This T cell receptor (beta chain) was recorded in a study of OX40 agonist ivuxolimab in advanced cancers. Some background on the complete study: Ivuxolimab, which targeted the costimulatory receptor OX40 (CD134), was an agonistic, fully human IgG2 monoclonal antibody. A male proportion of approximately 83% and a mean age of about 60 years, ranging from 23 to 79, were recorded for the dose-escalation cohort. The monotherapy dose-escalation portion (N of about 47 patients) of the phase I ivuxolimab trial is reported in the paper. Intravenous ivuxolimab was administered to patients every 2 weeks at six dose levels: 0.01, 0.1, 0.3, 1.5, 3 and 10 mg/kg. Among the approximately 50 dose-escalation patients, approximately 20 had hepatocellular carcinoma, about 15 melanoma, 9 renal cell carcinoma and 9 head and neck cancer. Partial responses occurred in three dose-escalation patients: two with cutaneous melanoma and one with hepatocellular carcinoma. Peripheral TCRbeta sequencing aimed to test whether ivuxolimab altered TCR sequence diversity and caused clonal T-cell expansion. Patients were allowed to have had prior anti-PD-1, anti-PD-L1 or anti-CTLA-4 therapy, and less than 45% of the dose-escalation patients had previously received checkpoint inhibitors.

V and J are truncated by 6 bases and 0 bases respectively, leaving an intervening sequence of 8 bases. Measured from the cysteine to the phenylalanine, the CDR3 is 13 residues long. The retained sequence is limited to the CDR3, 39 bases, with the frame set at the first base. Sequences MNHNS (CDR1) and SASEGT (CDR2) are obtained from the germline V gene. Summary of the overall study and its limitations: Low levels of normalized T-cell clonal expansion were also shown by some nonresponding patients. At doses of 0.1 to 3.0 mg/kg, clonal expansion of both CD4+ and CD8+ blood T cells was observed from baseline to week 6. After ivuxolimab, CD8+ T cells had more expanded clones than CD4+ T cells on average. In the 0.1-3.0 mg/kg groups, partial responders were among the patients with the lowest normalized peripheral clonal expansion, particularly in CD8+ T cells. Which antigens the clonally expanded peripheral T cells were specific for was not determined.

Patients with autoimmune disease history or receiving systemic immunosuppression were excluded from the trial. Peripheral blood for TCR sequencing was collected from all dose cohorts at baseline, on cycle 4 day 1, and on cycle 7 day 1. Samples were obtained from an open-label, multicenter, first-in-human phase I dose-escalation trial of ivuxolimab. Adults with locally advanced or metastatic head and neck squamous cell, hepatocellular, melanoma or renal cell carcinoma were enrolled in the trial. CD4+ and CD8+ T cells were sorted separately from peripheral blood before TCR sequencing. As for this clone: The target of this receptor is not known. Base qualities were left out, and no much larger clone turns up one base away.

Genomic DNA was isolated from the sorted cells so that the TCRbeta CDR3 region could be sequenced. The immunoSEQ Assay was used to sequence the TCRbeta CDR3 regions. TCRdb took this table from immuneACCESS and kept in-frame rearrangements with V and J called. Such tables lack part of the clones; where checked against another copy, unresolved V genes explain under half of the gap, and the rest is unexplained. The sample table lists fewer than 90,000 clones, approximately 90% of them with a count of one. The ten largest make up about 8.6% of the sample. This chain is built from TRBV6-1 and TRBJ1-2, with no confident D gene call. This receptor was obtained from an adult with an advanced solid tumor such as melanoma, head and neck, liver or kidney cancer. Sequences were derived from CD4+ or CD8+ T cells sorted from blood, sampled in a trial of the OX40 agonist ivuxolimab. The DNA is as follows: TGTGCCAGCAGCCCGGGAACTAACTATGGCTACACCTTC. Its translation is CASSPGTNYGYTF.